This TCR beta chain was captured by sequencing in a study of T cell responses to AZD1222 COVID-19 vaccine. Here immunoSEQ multiplex PCR was the method, and the copy in TCRdb shows in-frame clones only, minus some. Among fewer than 90,000 clones listed, more than 70% were seen once. The trim removed 3 bases at V and 5 bases at J, leaving 3 bases unmatched. Per the germline V gene, CDR1 is SGHRS and CDR2 is YFSETQ. The CDR3 runs 14 residues. This chain connects TRBV5-1 to TRBJ1-5; 9 nucleotides match TRBD1. The source material was peripheral blood, sampled on day 0 of AZD1222 vaccination. This clonotype originated in an adult in good health. Here the CDR3 DNA reads TGCGCCAGCAGCTGGACAGGGGTCGATCAGCCCCAGCATTTT. Translated: CASSWTGVDQPQHF.